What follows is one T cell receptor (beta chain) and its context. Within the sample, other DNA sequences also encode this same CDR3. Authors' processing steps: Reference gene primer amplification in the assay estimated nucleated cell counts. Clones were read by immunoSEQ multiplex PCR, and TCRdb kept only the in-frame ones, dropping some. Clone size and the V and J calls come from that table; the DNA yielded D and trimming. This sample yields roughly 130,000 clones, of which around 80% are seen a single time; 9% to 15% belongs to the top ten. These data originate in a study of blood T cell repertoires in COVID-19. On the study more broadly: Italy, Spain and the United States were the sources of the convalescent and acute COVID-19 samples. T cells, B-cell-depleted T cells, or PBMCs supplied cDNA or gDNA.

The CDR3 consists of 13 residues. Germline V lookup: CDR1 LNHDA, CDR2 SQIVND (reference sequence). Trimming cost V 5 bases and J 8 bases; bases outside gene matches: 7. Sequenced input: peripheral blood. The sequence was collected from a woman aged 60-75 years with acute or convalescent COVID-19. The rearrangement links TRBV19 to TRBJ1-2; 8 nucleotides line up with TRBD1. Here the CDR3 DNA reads TGTGCCAGTAGTCGGCAGGGGGCACGGGGCTACACCTTC. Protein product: CASSRQGARGYTF.